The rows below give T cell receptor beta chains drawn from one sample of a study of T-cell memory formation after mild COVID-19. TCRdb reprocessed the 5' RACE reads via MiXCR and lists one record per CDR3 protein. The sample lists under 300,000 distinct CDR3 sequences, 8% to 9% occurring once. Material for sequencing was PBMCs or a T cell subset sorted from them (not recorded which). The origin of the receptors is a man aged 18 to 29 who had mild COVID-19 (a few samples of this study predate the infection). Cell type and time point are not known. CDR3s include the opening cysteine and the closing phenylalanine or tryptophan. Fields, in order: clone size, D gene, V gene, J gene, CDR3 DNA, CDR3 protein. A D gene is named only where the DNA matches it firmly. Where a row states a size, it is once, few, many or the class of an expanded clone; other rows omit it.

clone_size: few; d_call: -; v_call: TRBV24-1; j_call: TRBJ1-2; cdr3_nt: TGTGCCACCAGGTCGAGGTCCTACTATGGCTACACCTTC; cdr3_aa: CATRSRSYYGYTF
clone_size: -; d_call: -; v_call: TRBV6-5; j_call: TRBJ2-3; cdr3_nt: TGTGCCAGCAGTTACTCGGGCACCCAGCTCGATACGCAGTATTTT; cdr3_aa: CASSYSGTQLDTQYF
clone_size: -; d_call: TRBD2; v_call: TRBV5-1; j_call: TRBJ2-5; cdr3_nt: TGCGCCAGCACCCGTGGCAGCGGGGGGGCCGATCAAGAGACCCAGTACTTC; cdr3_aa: CASTRGSGGADQETQYF
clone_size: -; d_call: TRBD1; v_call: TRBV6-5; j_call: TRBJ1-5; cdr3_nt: TGTGCCAGCAGTTACACCACAGGGGAGGATCAGCCCCAGCATTTT; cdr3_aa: CASSYTTGEDQPQHF
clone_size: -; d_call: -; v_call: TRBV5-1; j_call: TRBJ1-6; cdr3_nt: TGCGCCAGCAGCTTGGAGGGACCCTATAATTCACCCCTCCACTTT; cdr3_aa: CASSLEGPYNSPLHF
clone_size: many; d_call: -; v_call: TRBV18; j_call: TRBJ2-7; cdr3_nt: TGTGCCAGCTCACCACGGGGATGGGACTCCTACGAGCAGTACTTC; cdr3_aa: CASSPRGWDSYEQYF
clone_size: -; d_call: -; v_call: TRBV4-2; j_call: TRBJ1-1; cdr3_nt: TGTGCCAGCAGCCAAGAAATCTTGCGACGGAACACTGAAGCTTTCTTT; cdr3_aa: CASSQEILRRNTEAFF
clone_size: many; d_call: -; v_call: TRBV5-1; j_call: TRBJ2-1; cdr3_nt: TGCGCCAGCAGCTTGGACACCCACCTGGGCAATGAGCAGTTCTTC; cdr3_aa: CASSLDTHLGNEQFF
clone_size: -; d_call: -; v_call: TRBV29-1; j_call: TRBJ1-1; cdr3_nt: TGCAGCGTTCGTCCCACTGGGGGGACTGAAGCTTTCTTT; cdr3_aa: CSVRPTGGTEAFF
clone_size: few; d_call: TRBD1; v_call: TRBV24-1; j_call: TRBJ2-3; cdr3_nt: TGTGCCACCAGTGATGTTGGGACAGCCACAGATACGCAGTATTTT; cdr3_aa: CATSDVGTATDTQYF
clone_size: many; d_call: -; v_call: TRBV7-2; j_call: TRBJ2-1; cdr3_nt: TGTGCCAGCAGCCTGATCTTCGGGGTTCAGTTCTTC; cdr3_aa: CASSLIFGVQFF
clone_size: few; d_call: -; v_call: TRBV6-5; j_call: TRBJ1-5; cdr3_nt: TGTGCCAGCACCCCCGGGGGGGAAGGGTTCCAGCCCCAGCATTTT; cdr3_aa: CASTPGGEGFQPQHF
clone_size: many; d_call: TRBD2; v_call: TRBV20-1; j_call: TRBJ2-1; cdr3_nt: TGCAGTGCTAGATTGGCGGGGGGGCTCAGTGAGCAGTTCTTC; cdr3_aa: CSARLAGGLSEQFF
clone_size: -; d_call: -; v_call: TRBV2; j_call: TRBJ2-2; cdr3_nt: TGTGCCAGCAGTGAAGGGGGAAGTTGGCAGAGCAGCACCGGGGAGCTGTTTTTT; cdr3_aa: CASSEGGSWQSSTGELFF
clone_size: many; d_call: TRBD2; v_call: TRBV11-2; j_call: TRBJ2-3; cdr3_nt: TGTGCCAGCAGGCAAAAGCGGGGGGCCACAGATACGCAGTATTTT; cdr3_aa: CASRQKRGATDTQYF
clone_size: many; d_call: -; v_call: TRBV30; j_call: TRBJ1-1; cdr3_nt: TGTGCCTGGTCCGAGGACCCCCAGAGGTACACTGAAGCTTTCTTT; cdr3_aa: CAWSEDPQRYTEAFF
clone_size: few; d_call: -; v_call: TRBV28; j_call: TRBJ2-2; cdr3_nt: TGTGCCAGCGAGGGGCGCGCGGTCACCGGGGAGCTGTTTTTT; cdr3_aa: CASEGRAVTGELFF
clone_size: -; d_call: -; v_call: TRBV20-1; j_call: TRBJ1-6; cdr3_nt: TGCAGTGCTAGAAACCCCCTTTCGGGTAACTCACCCCTCCACTTT; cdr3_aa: CSARNPLSGNSPLHF
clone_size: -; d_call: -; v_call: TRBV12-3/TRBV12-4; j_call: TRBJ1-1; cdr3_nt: TGTGCCAGCAGTTTATGGCAGGGGACTGAAGCTTTCTTT; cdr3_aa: CASSLWQGTEAFF
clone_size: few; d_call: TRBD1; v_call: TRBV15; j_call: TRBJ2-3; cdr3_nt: TGTGCCACCAGCAGAGTACCGGGACAGGGGGATACGCAGTATTTT; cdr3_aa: CATSRVPGQGDTQYF
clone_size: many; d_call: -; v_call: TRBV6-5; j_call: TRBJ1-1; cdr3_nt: TGTGCCAGCAGTTACTCGTCGGGGTTGAACACTGAAGCTTTCTTT; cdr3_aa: CASSYSSGLNTEAFF
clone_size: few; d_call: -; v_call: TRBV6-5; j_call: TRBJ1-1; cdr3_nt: TGTGCCAGCAACCCCCGGGGGGGGATGATTGACACTGAAGCTTTCTTT; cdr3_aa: CASNPRGGMIDTEAFF
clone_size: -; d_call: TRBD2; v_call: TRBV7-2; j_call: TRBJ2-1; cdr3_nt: TGTGCCAGCAGCAAACTAGCGGGGGGGTTCTCCTACAATGAGCAGTTCTTC; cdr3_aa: CASSKLAGGFSYNEQFF
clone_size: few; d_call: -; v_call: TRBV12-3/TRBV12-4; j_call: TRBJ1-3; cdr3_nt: TGTGCCAGCAGCCGGCGCTTGGCCCCGTTTTTT; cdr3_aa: CASSRRLAPFF
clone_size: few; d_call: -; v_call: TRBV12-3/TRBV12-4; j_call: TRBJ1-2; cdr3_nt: TGTGCCAGCAGTTTAATGCAGGCGTCTGGCTACACCTTC; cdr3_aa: CASSLMQASGYTF
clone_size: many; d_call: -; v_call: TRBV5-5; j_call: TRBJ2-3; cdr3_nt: TGTGCCAGCAGCTTAGGAGGTCAGGTTACGCAGTATTTT; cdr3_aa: CASSLGGQVTQYF
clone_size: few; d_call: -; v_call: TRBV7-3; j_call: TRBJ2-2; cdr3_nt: TGTGCCAGCAGCCACACATCGAACACCGGGGAGCTGTTTTTT; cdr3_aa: CASSHTSNTGELFF
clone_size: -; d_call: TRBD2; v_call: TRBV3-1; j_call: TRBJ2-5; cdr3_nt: TGTGCCAGCAGCCAAGATCTGAGACTAGCCGAGACCCAGTACTTC; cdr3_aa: CASSQDLRLAETQYF
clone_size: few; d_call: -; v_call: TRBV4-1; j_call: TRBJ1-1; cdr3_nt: TGCGCCAGCAGCGCGCGCCAGGGGTCGGGCACTGAAGCTTTCTTT; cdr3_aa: CASSARQGSGTEAFF
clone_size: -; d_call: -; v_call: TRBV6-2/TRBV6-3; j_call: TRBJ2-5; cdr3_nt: TGTGCCAGCAGCTCCCCCATTCAAGAGACCCAGTACTTC; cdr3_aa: CASSSPIQETQYF
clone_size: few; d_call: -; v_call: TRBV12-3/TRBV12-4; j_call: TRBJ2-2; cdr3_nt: TGTGCCAGCAGTCGGTCGGATGTGAACACCGGGGAGCTGTTTTTT; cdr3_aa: CASSRSDVNTGELFF
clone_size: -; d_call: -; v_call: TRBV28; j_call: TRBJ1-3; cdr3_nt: TGTGCCAGCAGTTCCGGGGTATTAAGAGGAGGAAACACCATATATTTT; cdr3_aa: CASSSGVLRGGNTIYF
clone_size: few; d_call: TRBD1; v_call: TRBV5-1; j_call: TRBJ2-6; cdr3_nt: TGCGCCAGCAGCTTGGAACAGGGGGCTGGTGGGGCCAACGTCCTGACTTTC; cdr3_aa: CASSLEQGAGGANVLTF
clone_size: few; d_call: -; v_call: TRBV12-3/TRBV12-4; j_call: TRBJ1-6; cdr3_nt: TGTGCCAGCAGTAGGGCCGCTGGGGGATCACCCCTCCACTTT; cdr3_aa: CASSRAAGGSPLHF
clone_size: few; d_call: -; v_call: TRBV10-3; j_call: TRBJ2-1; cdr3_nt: TGTGCCATTGAGGGTGAGCAGTTCTTC; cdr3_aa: CAIEGEQFF
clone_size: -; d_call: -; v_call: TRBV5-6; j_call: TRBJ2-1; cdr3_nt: TGTGCCAGCAGCTTAAGCGCGGACAATGAGCAGTTCTTC; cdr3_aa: CASSLSADNEQFF
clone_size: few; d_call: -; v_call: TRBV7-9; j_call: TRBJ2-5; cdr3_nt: TGTGCCAGCAGCCTTGGACAGTCCAAGGGGGCCCAGTACTTC; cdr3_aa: CASSLGQSKGAQYF
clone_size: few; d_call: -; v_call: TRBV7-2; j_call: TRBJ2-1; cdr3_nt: TGTGCCAGCAGCTTCGCGGGCGGGGGCCTCAATGAGCAGTTCTTC; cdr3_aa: CASSFAGGGLNEQFF
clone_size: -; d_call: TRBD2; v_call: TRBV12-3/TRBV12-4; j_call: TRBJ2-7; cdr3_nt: TGTGCCAGCAGTTTTGTCCCCGGGGGGGAGCAGTACTTC; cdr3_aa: CASSFVPGGEQYF
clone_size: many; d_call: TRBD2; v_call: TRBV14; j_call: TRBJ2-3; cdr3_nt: TGTGCCAGCAGCCAAGCCCCCCGGAGACTAGCGGGGGGCCGGAATACGCAGTATTTT; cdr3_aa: CASSQAPRRLAGGRNTQYF